Listed below are T cell receptor beta chains from one sample, sequenced in a study of T-cell reconstitution after alpha-beta-depleted transplantation in children. TCRdb ran MiXCR on the PCR reads and lists one entry per CDR3 protein. This table has hundreds of thousands of distinct CDR3 sequences, around a sixth appearing once. The specimen comprised PBMCs, mostly from graft donor cells, sampled 360 days after TCRalphabeta/CD19-depleted stem cell transplant. The receptors originated from a male patient aged 2-9 years who had a stem cell transplant for acute lymphoblastic leukemia, so the T cells may come from the graft donor. Each CDR3 is given with its conserved first and last residue. The D gene is left open where the match is weak. Clone size is given for some rows only: seen once, a few or many times, or a class if the clone is expanded.

d_call j_call v_call clone_size cdr3_nt cdr3_aa
NA TRBJ2-5 TRBV5-1 NA TGCGCCAGCAATTTCGACGCGGGGGCGGTAGAGACCCAGTACTTC CASNFDAGAVETQYF
TRBD1 TRBJ1-2 TRBV7-2 few TGTGCCAGCAGCTTAGGGGACAGGGGGATCTATGGCTACACCTTC CASSLGDRGIYGYTF
NA TRBJ1-2 TRBV12-3/TRBV12-4 few TGTGCCAGCAGTTTCCTGGGCACGGGCTATGGCTACACCTTC CASSFLGTGYGYTF
NA TRBJ2-1 TRBV4-2 few TGTGCCAGCAGCCACCCGATGGCGAGCTCCTACAATGAGCAGTTCTTC CASSHPMASSYNEQFF
NA TRBJ1-1 TRBV10-3 few TGTGCCATCAGGGGATTCAGGGCCGGAGAAGCTTTCTTT CAIRGFRAGEAFF
TRBD2 TRBJ2-1 TRBV5-4 NA TGTGCCAGCAGCGGCCTTAAGAGGCGGGGGGGCGGTAGCAATGAGCAGTTCTTC CASSGLKRRGGGSNEQFF
NA TRBJ2-2 TRBV20-1 few TGCAGTGCCCACCCCGGAGGCCTTTCAACCACCGGGGAGCTGTTTTTT CSAHPGGLSTTGELFF
NA TRBJ2-3 TRBV27 NA TGTGCCAGCAGTGGGGCAGGAGATACGCAGTATTTT CASSGAGDTQYF
NA TRBJ2-7 TRBV28 NA TGTGCCAGCAGTTTCCGGGGGACCGGGCAGTACTTC CASSFRGTGQYF
TRBD1 TRBJ2-2 TRBV4-2 NA TGTGCCAGCAGCCAAGGACAGGGTCCCCCCGGGGAGCTGTTTTTT CASSQGQGPPGELFF
TRBD1 TRBJ2-4 TRBV10-3 few TGTGCCATCAGTCGACAGGGGGCCAAAAACATTCAGTACTTC CAISRQGAKNIQYF
TRBD1 TRBJ2-3 TRBV18 NA TGTGCCAGCTCACCACCGTACAGGGGATTCACAGATACGCAGTATTTT CASSPPYRGFTDTQYF
NA TRBJ2-1 TRBV7-8 NA TGTGCCAGCAGCTTGGGAGGCCCCAGGGAGCAGTTCTTC CASSLGGPREQFF
NA TRBJ2-5 TRBV7-9 NA TGTGCCAGCAGCTTCCAAGGGGCGCGGGAGACCCAGTACTTC CASSFQGARETQYF
NA TRBJ2-5 TRBV10-3 NA TGTGCCATCAGTGAGCCCGTGCAAGAGACCCAGTACTTC CAISEPVQETQYF
NA TRBJ2-2 TRBV7-4 NA TGTGCCTGCTGGTTACAGCTCACCGGGGAGCTGTTTTTT CACWLQLTGELFF
TRBD2 TRBJ2-3 TRBV11-2 NA TGTGCCAGCAGCTTAACTACCAGACTAGCGGGGAACTCAGATACGCAGTATTTT CASSLTTRLAGNSDTQYF
NA TRBJ1-1 TRBV29-1 few TGCAGCGTCCACTCAGGGGTCAGGGACACTGAAGCTTTCTTT CSVHSGVRDTEAFF
TRBD2 TRBJ2-7 TRBV3-1 few TGTGCCAGCAGCCAAGAAGGAGCGGGGGGCTCCTACGAGCAGTACTTC CASSQEGAGGSYEQYF
NA TRBJ1-6 TRBV4-1 few TGCGCCAGCAGCCAAGATCTCAGGGCAACACCCCTCCACTTT CASSQDLRATPLHF
NA TRBJ2-7 TRBV27 NA TGTGCCAGCAGTTTATTGTCCATGCTGGGAACCTCCTACGAGCAGTACTTC CASSLLSMLGTSYEQYF
TRBD2 TRBJ2-2 TRBV5-6 few TGTGCCAGCAGCATGAGACTAGCTTTACACACCGGGGAGCTGTTTTTT CASSMRLALHTGELFF
TRBD1 TRBJ1-1 TRBV4-2 few TGTGCCAGCAGCCCCCCGAGGATCGGGACAGGCCTGAACACTGAAGCTTTCTTT CASSPPRIGTGLNTEAFF
TRBD2 TRBJ2-1 TRBV29-1 NA TGCAGCGTTCCAACTGGCGGGAGATACAATGAGCAGTTCTTC CSVPTGGRYNEQFF
NA TRBJ1-6 TRBV5-1 few TGCGCCAGCCGAGAGGACGGGACCGCACCCCTCCACTTT CASREDGTAPLHF
NA TRBJ1-5 TRBV18 few TGTGCCAGCTCACACGGCGGAAGCAATCAGCCCCAGCATTTT CASSHGGSNQPQHF
NA TRBJ1-2 TRBV18 NA TGTGCCAGCTCACCGAGGGGGGAAGGCTATGGCTACACCTTC CASSPRGEGYGYTF
NA TRBJ1-1 TRBV6-2/TRBV6-3 few TGTGCCAGCAGTTACGCCCGTCCCACTGAAGCTTTCTTT CASSYARPTEAFF
NA TRBJ2-5 TRBV7-6 few TGTGCCAGCAGCCTGTATCCGGGACACCAAGAGACCCAGTACTTC CASSLYPGHQETQYF
TRBD2 TRBJ2-1 TRBV25-1 few TGTGCCAGCAGTGACTGGATGGCGGGGGTCTCCTTGTCGGATGAGCAGTTCTTC CASSDWMAGVSLSDEQFF
TRBD2 TRBJ2-3 TRBV7-9 NA TGTGCCAGCAGCTCAACGAGACTAGCGTCAGATACGCAGTATTTT CASSSTRLASDTQYF
NA TRBJ2-3 TRBV27 few TGTGCCAGCGGCGAAAACCGCGCAGATACGCAGTATTTT CASGENRADTQYF
NA TRBJ2-1 TRBV12-3/TRBV12-4 few TGTGCCAGCAGTGAGACAGTCAGCTCCTACAATGAGCAGTTCTTC CASSETVSSYNEQFF
NA TRBJ2-1 TRBV12-3/TRBV12-4 few TGTGCCAGCAGCCCTGAGGCCCTCACGGCGTCAGAGCAGTTCTTC CASSPEALTASEQFF
NA TRBJ2-5 TRBV10-1 few TGCGCCAGCAGCGGGTCCCTACAAGAGACCCAGTACTTC CASSGSLQETQYF
TRBD1 TRBJ1-6 TRBV19 few TGTGCCAGGCTACCGGGACAGGGGTGTGAACCCCTCCACTTT CARLPGQGCEPLHF
TRBD1 TRBJ2-5 TRBV15 NA TGTGCCACCAGCAGTCGCAGACAGGGGGGCGAGACCCAGTACTTC CATSSRRQGGETQYF
TRBD2 TRBJ2-1 TRBV9 few TGTGCCAGCAGCACCTGGGGGCTAGCGGGCAATGAGCAGTTCTTC CASSTWGLAGNEQFF
TRBD1 TRBJ1-5 TRBV28 NA TGTGCCAGCAGTTTGAGGTCCGACAGGGGTCAGCCCCAGCATTTT CASSLRSDRGQPQHF
TRBD2 TRBJ2-1 TRBV2 NA TGTGCCAGCAGTGAATCAGGCGGGGGGGCCTACAATGAGCAGTTCTTC CASSESGGGAYNEQFF
NA TRBJ1-2 TRBV7-9 few TGTGCCAGCAGCTCCGTTGGCAGGGATGATCCTTATGGCTACACCTTC CASSSVGRDDPYGYTF
NA TRBJ2-2 TRBV5-1 many TGTGCCAGCTCGACAGGAAACACCGGGGAGCTGTTTTTT CASSTGNTGELFF
NA TRBJ2-7 TRBV6-1 NA TGTGCCAGCAGTCCCGCCCGGAGGGAATACGAGCAGTACTTC CASSPARREYEQYF
TRBD2 TRBJ2-2 TRBV6-5 NA TGTGCCAGCAGTTACTCCTTTTCGGGAGGCGGGGGGGCTCCCGGGGAGCTGTTTTTT CASSYSFSGGGGAPGELFF